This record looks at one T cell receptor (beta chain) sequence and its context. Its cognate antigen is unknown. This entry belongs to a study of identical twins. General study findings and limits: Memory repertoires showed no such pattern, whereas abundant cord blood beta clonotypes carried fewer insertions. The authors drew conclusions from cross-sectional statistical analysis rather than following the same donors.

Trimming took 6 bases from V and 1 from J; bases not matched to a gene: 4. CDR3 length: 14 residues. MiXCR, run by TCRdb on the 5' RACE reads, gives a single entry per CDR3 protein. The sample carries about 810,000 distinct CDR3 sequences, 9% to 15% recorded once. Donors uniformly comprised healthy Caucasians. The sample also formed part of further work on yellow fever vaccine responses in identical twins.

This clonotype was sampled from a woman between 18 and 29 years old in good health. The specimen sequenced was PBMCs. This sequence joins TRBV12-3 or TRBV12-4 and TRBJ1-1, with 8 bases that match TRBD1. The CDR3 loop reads CASRGDRSNTEAFF. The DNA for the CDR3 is TGTGCCAGCAGGGGGGACAGGTCGAACACTGAAGCTTTCTTT.